This T cell receptor (beta chain) was obtained from a study of regulatory T cells in long-lasting Graves disease. Comment on this clonotype: With only one base between it and a far larger clone, this is likely a read error.

The CDR3 runs to 13 residues. The germline V gene encodes CDR1 MRHNA and CDR2 SNTAGT. Stated time point: newly diagnosed GD, antithyroid drugs for less than 3 months. PBMCs were the source of the RNA used for TCR sequencing. HTBI primers from iRepertoire and Arm-PCR of CDR3 regions yielded the TCR beta libraries. Per the original methods: The samples yielded 62 TRBV and roughly 15 TRBJ segments. TCRdb re-called the multiplex PCR reads through MiXCR, storing one row per CDR3 protein. TCRdb, not the authors, supplied the V and J calls. The table lists under 300,000 distinct CDR3 sequences, under 20% of them singletons. These data were also reused for a study on T cells in Graves' hyperthyroidism and ophthalmopathy. As reported in that work: Ophthalmopathy, as predicted by the model, came a median approximately 5.9 months after the prediction.

The chain carries TRBV6-4 and TRBJ2-7; D remains ambiguous. The source of this sequence is a woman between 25 and 40 years old with Graves disease. Sequenced here: peripheral blood mononuclear cells (PBMCs), sampled at new diagnosis, from a patient treated with antithyroid drugs. The CDR3 nucleotides are TGTGCCAGCAGACTCAGGAGCTCCTACGAGCGGTACTTC. Amino acid sequence: CASRLRSSYERYF.